The sequence of this TCR beta chain was determined in a study of a mutant IDH1 vaccine in newly diagnosed glioma. About the study: There were 62.5% males and around 40% females among treated patients, whose mean age was roughly 40 years. It was radiotherapy, temozolomide, or both that patients received previously, with most receiving both.

As regards this clone: Antigen: not known.

Specified time point: week 35, safety follow-up. A single vaccine dose contained 300 ug of mutant IDH1 20-mer peptide, and topical imiquimod was used with it. Eight vaccine doses were administered to patients at weeks 1, 3, 5, 7, 11, 15, 19 and 23. This CDR3 comprises 13 residues. The germline gives CDR1 SNHLY, CDR2 FYNNEI. V was cut by 8 bases and J by 1 base, with 9 bases left in between. General study findings and limits: No link was apparently found between pseudoprogression and changes in top peripheral T cell clonotypes.

TCRdb's copy holds only in-frame clones and misses some; the assay was immunoSEQ multiplex PCR. The table records 35,000 to 45,000 clones, 83% of them present only once. Source: PBMCs, taken from a glioma patient whose treatment included an IDH1 peptide vaccine. This clonotype was obtained from a woman aged 45-59 years with glioma. This chain joins TRBV2 and TRBJ1-5, with D possibly matching TRBD1 (5 bases). CDR3 in amino acids: CASEQGSNQPQHF. DNA of the CDR3: TGTGCCAGCGAGCAGGGAAGCAATCAGCCCCAGCATTTT.